The 24 T cell receptor beta chains below all came from one sample that was sequenced in a study of cytomegalovirus exposure and HLA in healthy donors. Both 60 Vbeta primers and 13 Jbeta primers went into the PCR. TCRdb keeps only in-frame clones here, not all; method: immunoSEQ multiplex PCR. The sample yields about 130,000 clones, 80% seen once. Sequencing input: PBMCs. Source of these receptors: a man aged 35 to 55 in good health and CMV-seronegative.

The table lists this clone with a count of one. V is TRBV28 and J is TRBJ1-5; D gene ambiguous. V dropped 7 bases and J dropped 0 bases, with 4 bases sitting between them. The CDR3 runs 12 residues. Germline V lookup: CDR1 MDHEN, CDR2 SYDVKM. CDR3 coding DNA: TGTGCCAGCACCGTTAGCAATCAGCCCCAGCATTTT. Protein product: CASTVSNQPQHF.

The chain recombines TRBV6-5 with TRBJ2-7, with a weak D call TRBD1 (6 bases). The CDR3 runs to 14 residues. Germline V gene lookup returns CDR1 MNHEY and CDR2 SVGAGI. V was cut by 6 bases and J by 2 bases, with 14 bases left in between. The CDR3 here is CASRFPGEPYEQYF. The CDR3 nucleotides read TGTGCCAGCAGGTTCCCAGGGGAGCCCTACGAGCAGTACTTC.

The J gene is TRBJ1-1, the V gene TRBV7-2, with TRBD1 identical over 7 bases. Trimming cost V 5 bases and J 4 bases; bases outside gene matches: 7. The V gene's germline CDR1 is SGHTA and CDR2 FQGNSA. There are 14 residues in the CDR3. CDR3 sequence (DNA): TGTGCCAGCAGCCGCCCGGACAGGTTCACTGAAGCTTTCTTT. It yields the protein CASSRPDRFTEAFF.

The chain employs TRBV7-9 and TRBJ1-4, with 10 bases fitting TRBD1. V shed 5 bases and J 8 bases; nucleotides not matched to a gene: 5. CDR1 and CDR2 (germline): SEHNR, FQNEAQ (reference sequence). The CDR3 runs to 14 residues. CDR3 region: CASSPGTGVEKLFF. The CDR3 DNA is TGTGCCAGCAGCCCCGGGACAGGGGTGGAAAAACTGTTTTTT.

V is TRBV28 and J is TRBJ2-6; TRBD2 is a possible D gene (5 bases). The germline V and J ends were trimmed by 10 bases and 0 bases, with 13 bases remaining between them. CDR1 and CDR2 (germline): MDHEN, SYDVKM. The CDR3 contains 15 residues. CDR3 sequence (DNA): TGTGCCACATTACAAGGGAGCTCTGGGGCCAACGTCCTGACTTTC. Translated, it gives CATLQGSSGANVLTF.

The chain combines TRBV14 with TRBJ2-3; 14 positions match TRBD2. Germline CDR1 reads SGHDN; CDR2 reads FVKESK. The CDR3 has 18 residues. The junction had 6 bases not matched to a gene; V was cut back by 2 bases and J by 2 bases. DNA for the CDR3: TGTGCCAGCAGCCAATCCCGACTAGCGGGGGGGCTCACAGATACGCAGTATTTT. This gives the protein CASSQSRLAGGLTDTQYF.

CDR3 loop: CASSLGAGTYEQYF. The CDR3 nucleotides are TGTGCCAGCAGTTTGGGGGCAGGAACCTACGAGCAGTACTTC. The chain uses TRBV28 and TRBJ2-7, with D possibly TRBD1 on 6 matching bases. This CDR3 has 14 residues. The germline CDR1 and CDR2 sequences are MDHEN and SYDVKM. Deletions cut 3 bases from V and 2 bases from J, with 11 bases between.

The gene calls are TRBV27 and TRBJ1-1; D is unclear. CDR3 length: 14 residues. V was shortened by 2 bases and J by 4 bases, with 11 bases between the two germline ends. Germline-derived CDR1 and CDR2 are MNHEY and SMNVEV (reference sequence). This chain's CDR3 is CASSLTGSGTEAFF. The CDR3, as DNA: TGTGCCAGCAGTTTAACGGGGAGCGGCACTGAAGCTTTCTTT.

Here the CDR3 DNA reads TGTGCCAGTAACGTAGGACATCCAAATGAGCAGTTCTTC. Translation: CASNVGHPNEQFF. V and J are TRBV19 and TRBJ2-1, with D possibly TRBD1 on 5 matching bases. CDR1 is LNHDA, CDR2 SQIVND, per germline (reference sequence). V was cut by 7 bases and J by 7 bases, with 14 bases left in between. The CDR3 length is 13 residues.

In DNA, the CDR3 is TGTGCCGGGAGTCGTGTTGGTGGGAGTGCTGCTAACTATGGCTACACCTTC. Translated, it gives CAGSRVGGSAANYGYTF. This chain connects TRBV7-9 to TRBJ1-2; D not certain. Trimming stripped 11 bases from V and 0 bases from J, with 25 bases between. CDR1 and CDR2 (germline): SEHNR, FQNEAQ (reference sequence). CDR3 length equals 17 residues.

V usage is TRBV28 and J usage is TRBJ2-7; the D is unclear. Trimming removed 3 bases at V and 5 bases at J, with 8 bases between. This CDR3 spans 12 amino acids. Germline V gives CDR1 MDHEN, CDR2 SYDVKM. The CDR3 DNA reads TGTGCCAGCAGTTTGAGGAGCAACGAGCAGTACTTC. Its translation is CASSLRSNEQYF.

The chain couples TRBV2 to TRBJ2-3; 8 positions agree with TRBD2. V lost 8 bases to trimming and J lost 1 base; unmatched junction nucleotides: 5. The CDR3 is made up of 14 amino acids. Germline-derived CDR1 and CDR2 are SNHLY and FYNNEI. CDR3 residues: CASGRGAGTDTQYF. The CDR3 bases are TGTGCCAGCGGGCGGGGGGCGGGCACAGATACGCAGTATTTT.

The CDR3 here is CASSGTGTVNYGYTF. The DNA for the CDR3 is TGTGCCAGCAGCGGAACCGGGACAGTCAACTATGGCTACACCTTC. The rearrangement uses TRBV5-4 and TRBJ1-2; TRBD1 matches 7 bases. J was trimmed by 2 bases and V by 4 bases; bases with no gene match: 8. The length of the CDR3 is 15 residues. CDR1 is SGHNT and CDR2 is YYREEE in the germline V gene (reference sequence).

This chain uses TRBV7-2 with TRBJ2-5; D might be TRBD2 (6 bases). CDR1 SGHTA and CDR2 FQGNSA come from the germline V gene. The V gene lost 5 bases and the J gene lost 7 bases, with 26 bases spanning the gap. CDR3 size: 17 residues. The chain's CDR3 is CASSPGLSGVVPGTQYF. CDR3 bases: TGTGCCAGCAGCCCGGGACTTTCCGGAGTAGTGCCAGGGACCCAGTACTTC.

The J gene is TRBJ2-7, the V gene TRBV14; D is unclear. V lost 1 base, J lost 7 bases, and 5 bases lay in between. The germline gives CDR1 SGHDN, CDR2 FVKESK. The CDR3 consists of 11 residues. The CDR3 DNA reads as TGTGCCAGCAGCCAAGCGGAGGAGCAGTACTTC. Translated: CASSQAEEQYF.

The chain carries TRBV29-1 and TRBJ2-2; D is unclear. CDR3 length equals 13 residues. Germline-derived CDR1 and CDR2 are SQVTM and ANQGSEA. Trimming removed 4 bases from V and 6 bases from J, with 12 bases in between. Here the CDR3 DNA reads TGCAGCGTTGGAGAGCCCCACTCCGGGGAGCTGTTTTTT. Translating gives CSVGEPHSGELFF.

This chain connects TRBV11-2 to TRBJ1-1, with D unclear. In germline, CDR1 is SGHAT, CDR2 FQNNGV. The CDR3 consists of 13 residues. The ends were cut back, 1 base at V and 2 bases at J, with 5 bases in the middle. DNA for the CDR3: TGTGCCAGCAGCTTAGGTCTCAACACTGAAGCTTTCTTT. Encoded protein: CASSLGLNTEAFF.

The V call is TRBV21-1, the J call TRBJ2-7; the D call of TRBD2 is as the table states it, not checked on the DNA. TRBV21-1 is designated a pseudogene. The CDR3 sequence is 14 residues long. The chain's CDR3 is CASSKGRRGGEQYF. The CDR3 nucleotides are TGTGCCAGCAGCAAGGGACGGCGGGGGGGCGAGCAGTACTTC.

The chain has TRBV6-1 and TRBJ1-5, with 9 bases that match TRBD1. The germline V gene has CDR1 MNHNS and CDR2 SASEGT. The CDR3 is 15 residues long. Trimming cost V 7 bases and J 2 bases; bases outside gene matches: 6. The CDR3 spells CASTSQGAGNQPQHF. The CDR3, as DNA: TGTGCCAGCACATCACAGGGGGCGGGCAATCAGCCCCAGCATTTT.

The chain links TRBV19 to TRBJ1-5; 8 nucleotides match TRBD1. There are 15 residues in the CDR3. V dropped 5 bases and J dropped 5; count of bases not matched to a gene: 8. The V gene's germline CDR1 is LNHDA and CDR2 SQIVND (reference sequence). Here the CDR3 reads CASSLTGTGDQPQHF. As DNA, the CDR3 is TGTGCCAGTAGTCTAACCGGGACAGGCGATCAGCCCCAGCATTTT.

The chain carries TRBV11-3 and TRBJ2-2; 7 bases fit TRBD2. Trimming removed 4 bases from V and 5 bases from J; junction bases left unmatched: 10. The CDR3 spans 16 residues. CDR1 and CDR2 from the germline V gene are SGHNT and YENEEA. The CDR3 region is CASSSTWGGVTGELFF. The CDR3 DNA follows: TGTGCCAGCAGCTCTACCTGGGGGGGGGTGACCGGGGAGCTGTTTTTT.

The chain has TRBV7-8 and TRBJ2-7, with 7 nucleotides matching TRBD1. The CDR3 length is 15 residues. J gave up 1 base and V 3 bases, and 6 bases lay outside the gene matches. CDR1 and CDR2 (germline): SGHVS, FQNEAQ. The CDR3 is CASSLWDRLSYEQYF. DNA of the CDR3: TGTGCCAGCAGCTTGTGGGACAGATTATCCTACGAGCAGTACTTC.

This clone was counted a single time. The V call is TRBV18, the J call TRBJ1-5; D is possibly TRBD1 (5 bases). Trimming stripped 4 bases from V and 5 bases from J, with 9 bases between. Germline CDR1 reads KGHSH; CDR2 reads LQKENI. This CDR3 has 13 amino acids. The CDR3 spells CASSQGRDQPQHF. Written as DNA, the CDR3 is TGTGCCAGCTCACAGGGGCGAGATCAGCCCCAGCATTTT.

The chain joins TRBV7-8 to TRBJ2-3; D is possibly TRBD2 (7 bases). Germline CDR1 SGHVS, CDR2 FQNEAQ. This CDR3 spans 17 amino acids. V was shortened by 1 base and J by 2 bases, with 16 bases between the two germline ends. The CDR3 sequence is CASSLVGGGGITDTQYF. The DNA of the CDR3 is TGTGCCAGCAGCTTAGTGGGGGGCGGGGGTATCACAGATACGCAGTATTTT.